The present TCR beta chain was sequenced within a study of graft-versus-host responses after intestinal transplantation. Study-level information: Anti-thymocyte globulin was used for induction in all recipients, who then took tacrolimus and steroids for roughly 3 years.

Of note for this clone: What it recognizes is unknown.

Germline CDR1 reads SGHTA; CDR2 reads FQGNSA. Trimming cost V 2 bases and J 6 bases; bases outside gene matches: 10. There are 16 residues in the CDR3. Sequencing used immunoSEQ multiplex PCR; TCRdb keeps in-frame clones, though not all of them. The sample carries tens of thousands of clones, 91% recorded once. The chain links TRBV7-2 to TRBJ2-1; TRBD2 matches 7 bases. This TCR came from a human donor who received an intestinal transplant. The starting material was unstimulated CD4+ T cells sorted from spleen or lymph node cells, obtained before intestinal transplant. The CDR3 coding sequence is TGTGCCAGCAGCTTACTAAGACTAGCAATAGGCAATGAGCAGTTCTTC. Translated: CASSLLRLAIGNEQFF.